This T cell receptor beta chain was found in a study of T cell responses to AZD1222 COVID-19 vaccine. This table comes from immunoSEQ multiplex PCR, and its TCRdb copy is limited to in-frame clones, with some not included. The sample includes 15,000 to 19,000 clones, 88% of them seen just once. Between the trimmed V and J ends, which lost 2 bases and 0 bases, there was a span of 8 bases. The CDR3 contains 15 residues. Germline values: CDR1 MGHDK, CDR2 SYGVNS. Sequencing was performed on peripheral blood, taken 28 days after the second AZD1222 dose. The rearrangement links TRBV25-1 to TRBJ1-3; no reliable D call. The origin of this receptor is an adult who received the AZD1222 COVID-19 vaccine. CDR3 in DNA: TGTGCCAGCAGTGAAACGGGCAGCTCTGGAAACACCATATATTTT. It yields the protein CASSETGSSGNTIYF. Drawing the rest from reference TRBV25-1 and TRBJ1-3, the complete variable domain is EADIYQTPRYLVIGTGKKITLECSQTMGHDKMYWYQQDPGMELHLIHYSYGVNSTEKGDLSSESTVSRIRTEHFPLTLESARPSHTSQYLCASSETGSSGNTIYFGEGSWLTVV.